The rows below give T cell receptor beta chains drawn from one sample of a study of T cell responses to AZD1222 COVID-19 vaccine. Profiling relied on immunoSEQ multiplex PCR, and the TCRdb table lists in-frame clones only, not all of them. The profile shows 75,000 to 100,000 clones, 70% to 90% of them singletons. This specimen consisted of peripheral blood, obtained on day 0 of AZD1222 vaccination. The origin of the receptors is an adult in good health. The CDR3 runs from the conserved cysteine through the conserved F or W. D genes are given only for firm matches. Only some rows state a clone size, as once, few, many or a class for expanded clones.

D gene: TRBD2; clone size: NA; V gene: TRBV7-6; J gene: TRBJ2-1; CDR3 protein: CASSSGLAGATYNEQFF; CDR3 DNA: TGTGCCAGCAGCTCGGGACTAGCGGGAGCCACTTACAATGAGCAGTTCTTC
D gene: NA; clone size: NA; V gene: TRBV7-6; J gene: TRBJ2-7; CDR3 protein: CASSPFWGDSYEQYF; CDR3 DNA: TGTGCCAGCAGCCCTTTTTGGGGGGACTCCTACGAGCAGTACTTC
D gene: NA; clone size: NA; V gene: TRBV19; J gene: TRBJ1-3; CDR3 protein: CASSTQGTGNTIYF; CDR3 DNA: TGTGCCAGTAGTACGCAGGGAACTGGAAACACCATATATTTT
D gene: NA; clone size: NA; V gene: TRBV7-9; J gene: TRBJ1-4; CDR3 protein: CASSLYENRVDHEKLFF; CDR3 DNA: TGTGCCAGCAGCCTTTACGAAAACAGGGTAGACCATGAAAAACTGTTTTTT
D gene: NA; clone size: NA; V gene: TRBV7-2; J gene: TRBJ1-1; CDR3 protein: CASSFLGGVAVNTEAFF; CDR3 DNA: TGTGCCAGCAGCTTCTTGGGGGGGGTCGCGGTGAACACTGAAGCTTTCTTT
D gene: NA; clone size: NA; V gene: TRBV7-2; J gene: TRBJ1-2; CDR3 protein: CASSLSGGGSNYGYTF; CDR3 DNA: TGTGCCAGCAGCTTATCGGGGGGAGGCTCTAACTATGGCTACACCTTC
D gene: NA; clone size: NA; V gene: TRBV6-2/TRBV6-3; J gene: TRBJ1-5; CDR3 protein: CASSYGRYQPQHF; CDR3 DNA: TGTGCCAGCAGTTACGGGAGGTATCAGCCCCAGCATTTT
D gene: TRBD1; clone size: NA; V gene: TRBV11-2; J gene: TRBJ1-2; CDR3 protein: CASSLDRTYGYTF; CDR3 DNA: TGTGCCAGCAGCTTGGACAGGACCTATGGCTACACCTTC
D gene: NA; clone size: once; V gene: TRBV6-1; J gene: TRBJ1-3; CDR3 protein: CASSDQLGGRGNTIYF; CDR3 DNA: TGTGCCAGCAGTGATCAGTTGGGGGGGCGCGGAAACACCATATATTTT
D gene: NA; clone size: once; V gene: TRBV7-3; J gene: TRBJ1-3; CDR3 protein: CASPTGNTIYF; CDR3 DNA: TGTGCCAGCCCCACCGGAAACACCATATATTTT
D gene: TRBD1; clone size: NA; V gene: TRBV29-1; J gene: TRBJ1-2; CDR3 protein: CSVGQGGAYGYTF; CDR3 DNA: TGCAGCGTGGGACAGGGAGGCGCCTATGGCTACACCTTC
D gene: NA; clone size: NA; V gene: TRBV4-3; J gene: TRBJ2-3; CDR3 protein: CASSQETRTTYTQYF; CDR3 DNA: TGCGCCAGCAGCCAAGAGACGAGGACCACTTATACGCAGTATTTT
D gene: NA; clone size: NA; V gene: TRBV5-1; J gene: TRBJ1-3; CDR3 protein: CASSFGGNGNTIYF; CDR3 DNA: TGCGCCAGCAGCTTCGGGGGAAACGGAAACACCATATATTTT
D gene: TRBD1; clone size: NA; V gene: TRBV7-3; J gene: TRBJ2-2; CDR3 protein: CASGTGTPGELFF; CDR3 DNA: TGTGCCAGTGGGACAGGGACCCCCGGGGAGCTGTTTTTT
D gene: NA; clone size: NA; V gene: TRBV19; J gene: TRBJ1-2; CDR3 protein: CASSARRGQDGYTF; CDR3 DNA: TGTGCCAGTAGCGCCCGTCGGGGTCAAGATGGCTACACCTTC
D gene: NA; clone size: NA; V gene: TRBV6-2/TRBV6-3; J gene: TRBJ1-5; CDR3 protein: CASSLTSFGVGNQPQHF; CDR3 DNA: TGTGCCAGCAGTTTAACAAGTTTTGGGGTGGGCAATCAGCCCCAGCATTTT
D gene: TRBD2; clone size: few; V gene: TRBV19; J gene: TRBJ2-7; CDR3 protein: CASSTTSGAAYEQYF; CDR3 DNA: TGTGCCAGTAGTACAACTAGCGGGGCCGCCTACGAGCAGTACTTC
D gene: NA; clone size: few; V gene: TRBV19; J gene: TRBJ2-5; CDR3 protein: CASSIDTASQETQYF; CDR3 DNA: TGTGCCAGTAGTATAGATACAGCCTCCCAAGAGACCCAGTACTTC
D gene: NA; clone size: NA; V gene: TRBV7-2; J gene: TRBJ2-3; CDR3 protein: CASSTRVGRTDTQYF; CDR3 DNA: TGTGCCAGCAGCACTCGGGTAGGCCGCACAGATACGCAGTATTTT
D gene: TRBD1; clone size: few; V gene: TRBV11-2; J gene: TRBJ1-3; CDR3 protein: CASSSAGQGNTIYF; CDR3 DNA: TGTGCCAGCAGCTCGGCGGGACAGGGAAACACCATATATTTT
D gene: NA; clone size: NA; V gene: TRBV4-2; J gene: TRBJ2-3; CDR3 protein: CASSQAGRVTDTQYF; CDR3 DNA: TGTGCCAGCAGCCAAGCTGGCAGGGTCACAGATACGCAGTATTTT
D gene: NA; clone size: few; V gene: TRBV12-3/TRBV12-4; J gene: TRBJ1-2; CDR3 protein: CASSLDGAYGYTF; CDR3 DNA: TGTGCCAGCAGTTTAGATGGAGCCTATGGCTACACCTTC
D gene: NA; clone size: NA; V gene: TRBV7-9; J gene: TRBJ2-7; CDR3 protein: CASSLADRHHGEQYF; CDR3 DNA: TGTGCCAGCAGCTTAGCGGACAGACATCACGGCGAGCAGTACTTC
D gene: NA; clone size: NA; V gene: TRBV6-5; J gene: TRBJ1-5; CDR3 protein: CASSYEGDVSNQPQHF; CDR3 DNA: TGTGCCAGCAGTTACGAAGGGGATGTCAGCAATCAGCCCCAGCATTTT
D gene: NA; clone size: NA; V gene: TRBV3-1/TRBV3-2; J gene: TRBJ2-1; CDR3 protein: CASSQTGEGTGFLF; CDR3 DNA: TGTGCCAGCAGCCAAACCGGGGAAGGGACTGGATTTCTCTTC
D gene: TRBD1; clone size: NA; V gene: TRBV11-1; J gene: TRBJ1-3; CDR3 protein: CASSQLGGLGNTIYF; CDR3 DNA: TGTGCCAGCAGCCAACTAGGGGGCCTTGGAAACACCATATATTTT
D gene: NA; clone size: NA; V gene: TRBV21-1; J gene: TRBJ2-5; CDR3 protein: CASSARRDRVQETQYF; CDR3 DNA: TGTGCCAGCAGCGCGCGGCGGGACAGGGTCCAAGAGACCCAGTACTTC
D gene: TRBD1; clone size: NA; V gene: TRBV24-1; J gene: TRBJ2-2; CDR3 protein: CATSAQGFTGELFF; CDR3 DNA: TGTGCCACCAGTGCACAGGGGTTCACCGGGGAGCTGTTTTTT
D gene: NA; clone size: NA; V gene: TRBV19; J gene: TRBJ1-4; CDR3 protein: CASSLQGATNEKLFF; CDR3 DNA: TGTGCCAGTAGCCTTCAGGGCGCAACTAATGAAAAACTGTTTTTT
D gene: NA; clone size: NA; V gene: TRBV19; J gene: TRBJ1-1; CDR3 protein: CASSTLGLNTEAFF; CDR3 DNA: TGTGCCAGTAGTACCCTTGGTTTGAACACTGAAGCTTTCTTT
D gene: NA; clone size: NA; V gene: TRBV7-2; J gene: TRBJ1-6; CDR3 protein: CASSREGDPNSPLHF; CDR3 DNA: TGTGCCAGCAGCCGGGAGGGGGACCCTAATTCACCCCTCCACTTT
D gene: NA; clone size: NA; V gene: TRBV18; J gene: TRBJ2-1; CDR3 protein: CASSTQGGEQFF; CDR3 DNA: TGTGCCAGCTCAACCCAGGGAGGCGAGCAGTTCTTC
D gene: NA; clone size: NA; V gene: TRBV6-5; J gene: TRBJ2-7; CDR3 protein: CASSYQIDPYEQYF; CDR3 DNA: TGTGCCAGCAGTTACCAAATCGATCCCTACGAGCAGTACTTC
D gene: NA; clone size: NA; V gene: TRBV19; J gene: TRBJ1-5; CDR3 protein: CASSTYRDTPHQPQHF; CDR3 DNA: TGTGCCAGTAGTACGTACCGGGACACGCCACATCAGCCCCAGCATTTT